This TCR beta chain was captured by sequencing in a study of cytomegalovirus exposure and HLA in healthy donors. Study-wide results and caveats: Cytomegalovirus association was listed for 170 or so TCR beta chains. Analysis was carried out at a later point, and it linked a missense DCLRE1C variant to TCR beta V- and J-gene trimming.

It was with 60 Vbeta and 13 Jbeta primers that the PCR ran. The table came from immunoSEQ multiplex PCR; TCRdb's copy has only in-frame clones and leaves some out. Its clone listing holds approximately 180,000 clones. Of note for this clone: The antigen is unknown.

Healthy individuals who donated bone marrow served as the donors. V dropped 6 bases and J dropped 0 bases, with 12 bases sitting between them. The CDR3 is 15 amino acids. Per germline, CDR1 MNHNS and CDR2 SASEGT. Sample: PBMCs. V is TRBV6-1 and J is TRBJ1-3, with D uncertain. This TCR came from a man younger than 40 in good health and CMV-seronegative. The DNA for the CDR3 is TGTGCCAGCAGCGGATCAGTAGCCTCTGGAAACACCATATATTTT. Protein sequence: CASSGSVASGNTIYF.